A single sample is the source of the 9 T cell receptor beta chains below, sequenced in a study of cytomegalovirus exposure and HLA in healthy donors. The PCR ran on 60 Vbeta and 13 Jbeta primers. This table comes from immunoSEQ multiplex PCR, and its TCRdb copy is limited to in-frame clones, with some not included. The profile shows some 65,000 clones, roughly 80% of them singletons. Sequences were obtained from PBMCs. The receptors here all came from a girl aged 10 to 17 in good health and CMV-seropositive.

This chain links TRBV6-6 with TRBJ1-1, with TRBD1 as a possible D gene (5 bases). This CDR3 contains 15 residues. Germline V lookup: CDR1 MNHNY, CDR2 SVGAGI (reference sequence). The germline V and J ends were trimmed by 0 bases and 10 bases, with 18 bases remaining between them. The CDR3 DNA sequence: TGTGCCAGCAGTTACTCGATACTGGGCCCTAGGGGAGCTTTCTTT. As protein: CASSYSILGPRGAFF.

The V and J genes are TRBV4-3 and TRBJ1-2; 8 nucleotides line up with TRBD1. Germline V gives CDR1 LGHNA, CDR2 YSLEER. The CDR3 loop spans 16 amino acids. V dropped 0 bases and J dropped 4; count of bases not matched to a gene: 7. As DNA, the CDR3 is TGCGCCAGCAGCCAAGATCCCGCAGGGGGCGGCTATGGCTACACCTTC. Translation: CASSQDPAGGGYGYTF.

V usage is TRBV4-3 and J usage is TRBJ1-2; no firm D call. The CDR3 runs to 14 residues. Germline V CDR1 and CDR2: LGHNA, YSLEER. Trimming stripped 2 bases from V and 5 bases from J, with 12 bases between. CDR3: CASSQQRALYGYTF. The CDR3 nucleotides are TGCGCCAGCAGCCAACAGAGGGCCCTTTATGGCTACACCTTC.

The chain combines TRBV25-1 with TRBJ2-3, with D unclear. Between the trimmed V and J ends, which lost 3 bases and 2 bases, there was a span of 6 bases. Per germline, CDR1 MGHDK and CDR2 SYGVNS. The CDR3 contains 13 residues. The CDR3 loop reads CASSERITDTQYF. The CDR3 DNA reads as TGTGCCAGCAGTGAGAGGATCACAGATACGCAGTATTTT.

The rearrangement uses TRBV6-5 and TRBJ1-2, with no clear D. Germline CDR1 MNHEY, CDR2 SVGAGI. The V end was cut by 0 bases, the J end by 2 bases, with 7 bases between. This CDR3 region has 14 residues. The CDR3 DNA sequence: TGTGCCAGCAGTTACTCCCAGTCAAACTATGGCTACACCTTC. This sequence encodes CASSYSQSNYGYTF.

Within the sample, this clone is medium-sized (0.01 to 0.1%). This chain links TRBV4-1 with TRBJ1-4; D possibly corresponds to TRBD1 (6 bases). Germline assignment: CDR1 MGHRA and CDR2 YSYEKL. Trimming stripped 1 base from V and 6 bases from J, with 12 bases between. The CDR3 length is 15 residues. The CDR3 sequence: CASSQVQGWDEKLFF. The CDR3 bases are TGCGCCAGCAGCCAAGTTCAGGGGTGGGATGAAAAACTGTTTTTT.

The chain recombines TRBV28 with TRBJ2-3; D is perhaps TRBD2 (6 bases). The germline V gene encodes CDR1 MDHEN and CDR2 SYDVKM. Trimming cost V 4 bases and J 3 bases, with 11 bases left between them. This CDR3 is built from 14 residues. Written as DNA, the CDR3 is TGTGCCAGCAGTTCCGGGAGTTCGACAGATACGCAGTATTTT. This gives the protein CASSSGSSTDTQYF.

V gene TRBV23-1 combines with J gene TRBJ1-2; no clear D. TRBV23-1 is sorted into the ORF group, with uncertain function. V lost 2 bases to trimming and J lost 8 bases, with 12 bases between them. This CDR3 comprises 13 residues. CDR3 amino acids: CASSQPPGGGYTF. The DNA for the CDR3 is TGCGCCAGCAGTCAACCGCCAGGAGGAGGCTACACCTTC.

V gene TRBV29-1 combines with J gene TRBJ2-7, with D possibly matching TRBD2 (6 bases). V gave up 4 bases and J gave up 2 bases, with 6 bases separating them. Germline V gene data show CDR1 as SQVTM and CDR2 as ANQGSEA. This CDR3 spans 11 amino acids. CDR3 loop: CSVASAYEQYF. The CDR3 nucleotides read TGCAGCGTTGCTAGCGCCTACGAGCAGTACTTC.